This T cell receptor beta chain was observed in a study of breast tumors, draining lymph nodes, adjacent tissues. Study results and limitations: Compared with basal-like, luminal-like tumors shared significantly more repertoire with nontumor tissue. Findings are consistent with lymph node origin and intratumoral expansion of most tumor T cells. Compared with lymph nodes, tumors were less diverse; compared with nontumor tissue, more.

This clonotype has a count of ten or more. Its cognate antigen is unknown. Samples came from axillary lymph nodes draining the breast cancer. TCRdb called the multiplex PCR reads again in MiXCR, with one record for every CDR3 protein. The repertoire holds over 150,000 distinct CDR3 sequences, about 30% seen once, with over 3.5% in the top ten. The trim removed 8 bases at V and 1 base at J, leaving 5 bases unmatched. The germline gives CDR1 MNHEY, CDR2 SVGEGT. The CDR3 runs to 14 residues. This chain uses TRBV6-2 or TRBV6-3 with TRBJ1-5, with TRBD1 identical over 7 bases. The sequence derives from a female donor with breast cancer. Some clones in this sample may be carry-over from other donors' samples. Input material: axillary lymph node tissue. The CDR3 DNA sequence: TGTGCCAGCTCTACGACAGGGAGCAATCAGCCCCAGCATTTT. It codes for CASSTTGSNQPQHF.